These 16 T cell receptor beta chains were sequenced from one sample in a study of cytomegalovirus exposure and HLA in healthy donors. The PCR employed 60 Vbeta primers together with 13 Jbeta primers. The data were produced by immunoSEQ multiplex PCR, yet TCRdb's version contains in-frame clones alone and is incomplete. The sample lists about 160,000 clones, roughly 80% occurring once. Sequenced: PBMCs. The receptors here all came from a woman aged 50 to 65 in good health and CMV-seronegative.

The chain employs TRBV29-1 and TRBJ1-1; perhaps TRBD1 as D (6 bases). V was trimmed by 7 bases and J by 6 bases, leaving 18 bases between them. This CDR3 contains 13 residues. Germline CDR1 is SQVTM and CDR2 is ANQGSEA. The DNA for the CDR3 is TGCAGCGCTAAAGGACAGTTTTGGGCTGAAGCTTTCTTT. Protein sequence: CSAKGQFWAEAFF.

The sample holds a few counts of this clone. The chain is built from TRBV6-5 and TRBJ1-1; 7 bases match TRBD1. The V and J ends lost 2 bases and 4 bases, in that order; junction bases with no gene match: 10. CDR1 is MNHEY, CDR2 SVGAGI, per germline. The CDR3 has 16 amino acids. The CDR3 bases are TGTGCCAGCAGTTACGGGCAAGGGGGCAGAGGCACTGAAGCTTTCTTT. This gives the protein CASSYGQGGRGTEAFF.

The chain recombines TRBV11-3 with TRBJ2-4; TRBD1 agrees at 7 bases. This CDR3 contains 14 residues. After removal of 5 bases from V and 3 bases from J, the junction contained 4 bases not matched to a gene. Germline V gene sequence: CDR1 SGHNT, CDR2 YENEEA. In nucleotides, the CDR3 is TGTGCCAGCAGCGCCCGGGACAGCAAAAACATTCAGTACTTC. Encoded protein: CASSARDSKNIQYF.

The chain couples TRBV28 to TRBJ1-5; 7 bases match TRBD1. Germline assignment: CDR1 MDHEN and CDR2 SYDVKM. The CDR3 is 16 residues long. J was trimmed by 3 bases and V by 6 bases; bases with no gene match: 11. As DNA, the CDR3 is TGTGCCAGCAGCAAATCAGGGGACAGCAACAATCAGCCCCAGCATTTT. Its protein is CASSKSGDSNNQPQHF.

The J gene is TRBJ1-1, the V gene TRBV5-5, with D possibly being TRBD1 (6 bases). V lost 4 bases and J 5 bases, leaving 12 bases between the germline ends. The V gene's germline CDR1 is SGHKS and CDR2 YYEKEE (reference sequence). This CDR3 is built from 13 residues. CDR3 sequence (DNA): TGTGCCAGCAGCCTCAGGGGTTCGACTGAAGCTTTCTTT. The encoded protein is CASSLRGSTEAFF.

V gene TRBV5-6 combines with J gene TRBJ2-7; no clear D. Germline V lookup: CDR1 SGHDT, CDR2 YYEEEE. The CDR3 is 11 residues long. V shed 1 base and J shed 8 bases, with 7 bases lying between them. The CDR3 protein is CASSLRTQQYF. The DNA for the CDR3 is TGTGCCAGCAGCTTGAGAACACAGCAGTACTTC. Full variable domain (rest looked up from reference TRBV5-6 and TRBJ2-7): DAGVTQSPTHLIKTRGQQVTLRCSPKSGHDTVSWYQQALGQGPQFIFQYYEEEERQRGNFPDRFSGHQFPNYSSELNVNALLLGDSALYLCASSLRTQQYFGPGTRLTVT.

J is TRBJ2-7 and V is TRBV27, with 8 nucleotides matching TRBD2. The CDR3 extends over 17 amino acids. CDR1 MNHEY and CDR2 SMNVEV come from the germline V gene (reference sequence). V lost 5 bases and J lost 1; bases outside the gene matches: 13. CDR3 in amino acids: CASSPLFGRGGSYEQYF. The CDR3 bases are TGTGCCAGCAGTCCTCTTTTCGGACGCGGGGGGTCCTACGAGCAGTACTTC.

This clone was detected only once. V is TRBV18 and J is TRBJ1-6, with a possible D match to TRBD1 (6 bases). The CDR3 spans 17 residues. In germline, CDR1 is KGHSH, CDR2 LQKENI. The V gene lost 1 base and the J gene lost 7 bases, with 17 bases spanning the gap. The CDR3 loop reads CASSPLQTGSGNSPLHF. DNA for the CDR3: TGTGCCAGCTCACCACTCCAAACAGGGTCGGGGAATTCACCCCTCCACTTT.

The rearrangement joins TRBV7-2 to TRBJ2-7; 9 nucleotides agree with TRBD2. The CDR3 covers 16 residues. V dropped 2 bases and J dropped 2; count of bases not matched to a gene: 7. CDR1 and CDR2 (germline): SGHTA, FQGNSA. This CDR3 is CASSLNSAGGTYEQYF. DNA for the CDR3: TGTGCCAGCAGCTTAAATTCAGCGGGGGGAACCTACGAGCAGTACTTC.

V gene TRBV10-3 combines with J gene TRBJ2-1; 7 positions agree with TRBD1. The CDR3 sequence is 12 residues long. Per the germline V gene, CDR1 is ENHRY and CDR2 is SYGVKD. With V trimmed by 4 bases and J by 6 bases, 0 bases remained unmatched. The CDR3 nucleotides are TGTGCCATCAGTGGGACAGGCAATGAGCAGTTCTTC. It specifies CAISGTGNEQFF.

The count of this clone is one. The chain employs TRBV14 and TRBJ1-5, with D possibly being TRBD1 (5 bases). This CDR3 has 13 amino acids. CDR1 SGHDN and CDR2 FVKESK come from the germline V gene. Trimming cost V 3 bases and J 8 bases, with 11 bases left between them. Here the CDR3 DNA reads TGTGCCAGCAGCCACCGCGGGACCGAGCCCCAGCATTTT. This sequence encodes CASSHRGTEPQHF.

CDR3 in amino acids: CASSYREAYEQYF. CDR3 nucleotides: TGTGCCAGTAGTTACCGGGAAGCGTACGAGCAGTACTTC. This chain joins TRBV19 and TRBJ2-7, with a possible D match to TRBD2 (5 bases). Trimming pared 5 bases from V and 4 bases from J, leaving 12 bases between. Germline CDR1 is LNHDA and CDR2 is SQIVND (reference sequence). This CDR3 has 13 residues.

The chain links TRBV4-3 to TRBJ2-1, with D possibly TRBD2 on 6 matching bases. The V gene's germline CDR1 is LGHNA and CDR2 YSLEER. V shed 1 base and J shed 9 bases, with 13 bases lying between them. This CDR3 has 14 residues. The CDR3 region has the DNA TGCGCCAGCAGCCAAGGGAGGGTCGCGGTTGAGCAGTTCTTC. Protein: CASSQGRVAVEQFF.

V is TRBV25-1 and J is TRBJ2-1, with TRBD1 matching over 9 bases. The V gene's germline CDR1 is MGHDK and CDR2 SYGVNS. The CDR3 totals 15 residues. Trimming at V came to 7 bases and at J to 1 base, leaving 5 bases not matched to a gene. In DNA form, the CDR3 reads TGTGCCAGCACGTCGGGACAGGGTTCCTACAATGAGCAGTTCTTC. It is translated as CASTSGQGSYNEQFF. Drawing the rest from reference TRBV25-1 and TRBJ2-1, the complete variable domain is EADIYQTPRYLVIGTGKKITLECSQTMGHDKMYWYQQDPGMELHLIHYSYGVNSTEKGDLSSESTVSRIRTEHFPLTLESARPSHTSQYLCASTSGQGSYNEQFFGPGTRLTVL.

The chain joins TRBV7-9 to TRBJ1-4; 8 bases line up with TRBD1. The CDR3 spans 16 residues. V gave up 4 bases and J gave up 8 bases; unmatched junction bases: 12. CDR1 and CDR2 from the germline V gene are SEHNR and FQNEAQ (reference sequence). The CDR3 DNA sequence: TGTGCCAGCAGCTCGCCCGGACAGGGCTGGCGCGAAAAACTGTTTTTT. Translating it yields CASSSPGQGWREKLFF.

The chain joins TRBV5-1 to TRBJ1-2, with 8 bases aligning to TRBD1. Germline assignment: CDR1 SGHRS and CDR2 YFSETQ. V lost 1 base to trimming and J lost 4 bases; unmatched junction nucleotides: 9. The CDR3 covers 16 residues. This chain's CDR3 is CASSLTAGGTSYGYTF. The CDR3 DNA reads as TGCGCCAGCAGCTTGACCGCAGGGGGCACTAGCTATGGCTACACCTTC. Full variable domain (missing parts from reference TRBV5-1 and TRBJ1-2): KAGVTQTPRYLIKTRGQQVTLSCSPISGHRSVSWYQQTPGQGLQFLFEYFSETQRNKGNFPGRFSGRQFSNSRSEMNVSTLELGDSALYLCASSLTAGGTSYGYTFGSGTRLTVV.